This T cell receptor beta chain emerged from a study of T-cell reconstitution after alpha-beta-depleted transplantation in children. The CDR3 runs 13 residues. Trimming at V came to 6 bases and at J to 3 bases, leaving 6 bases not matched to a gene. From germline, CDR1 is DFQATT and CDR2 SNEGSKA (reference sequence). This sample's TCRbeta library carried unique molecular identifier barcodes. TCRdb processed the PCR reads anew with MiXCR; each CDR3 protein has one entry. The table shows about 510,000 distinct CDR3 sequences, with approximately 10% occurring only once. The genes are TRBV20-1 and TRBJ1-1, with TRBD1 identical over 8 bases. This material consisted of PBMCs, mostly from graft donor cells, taken 180 days after TCRalphabeta/CD19-depleted stem cell transplant. The TCR was taken from a female patient younger than 10 who had a stem cell transplant for aplastic anemia, so the T cells may come from the graft donor. The CDR3 bases are TGCAGTGCCTGGACAGGGAGGGACACTGAAGCTTTCTTT. Translation: CSAWTGRDTEAFF.